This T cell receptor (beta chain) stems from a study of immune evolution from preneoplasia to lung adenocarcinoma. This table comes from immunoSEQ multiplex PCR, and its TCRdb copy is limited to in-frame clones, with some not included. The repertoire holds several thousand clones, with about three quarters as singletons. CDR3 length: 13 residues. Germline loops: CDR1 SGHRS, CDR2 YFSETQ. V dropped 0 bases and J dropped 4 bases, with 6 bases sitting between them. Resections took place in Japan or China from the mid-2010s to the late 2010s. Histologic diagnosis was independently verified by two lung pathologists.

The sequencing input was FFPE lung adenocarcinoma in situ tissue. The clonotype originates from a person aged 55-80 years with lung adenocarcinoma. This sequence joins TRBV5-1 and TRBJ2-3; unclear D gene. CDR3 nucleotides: TGCGCCAGCAGCTTGGGGCTAGCAGATACGCAGTATTTT. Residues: CASSLGLADTQYF.